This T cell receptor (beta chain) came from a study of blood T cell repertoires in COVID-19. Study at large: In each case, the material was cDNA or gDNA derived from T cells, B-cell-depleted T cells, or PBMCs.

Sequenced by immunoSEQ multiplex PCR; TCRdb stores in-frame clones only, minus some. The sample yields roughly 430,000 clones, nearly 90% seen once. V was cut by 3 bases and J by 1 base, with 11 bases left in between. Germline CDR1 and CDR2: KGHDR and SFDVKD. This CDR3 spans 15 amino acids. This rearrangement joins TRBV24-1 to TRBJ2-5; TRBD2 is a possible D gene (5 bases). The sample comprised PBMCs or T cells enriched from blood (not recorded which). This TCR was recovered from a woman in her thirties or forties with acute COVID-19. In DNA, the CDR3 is TGTGCCACCAGTGATGGGAGTCAGACCCAAGAGACCCAGTACTTC. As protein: CATSDGSQTQETQYF.